A selection of T cell receptor beta chains follows, all from one sample in a study of blood T cell repertoires in COVID-19. Assay: immunoSEQ multiplex PCR; the TCRdb copy retains only in-frame clones and omits some. Of more than 25,000 clones in the sample, 80% to 90% are singletons; the top ten hold around 16%. The sample taken for sequencing was peripheral blood. Source of these receptors: a man between 65 and 79 years old with acute or convalescent COVID-19. The CDR3 runs from the conserved cysteine through the conserved F or W. A D gene is named only where the DNA matches it firmly. A clone size is listed for some rows: how often the clone was seen (once, few, many), or a class if it is expanded.

>NA|TRBV7-3|12|NA|TRBJ2-1
CASSLNSAEQFF
TGTGCCAGCAGCTTAAACTCCGCCGAGCAGTTCTTC
>once|TRBV29-1|13|NA|TRBJ2-7
CSVVWQGNNEQYF
TGCAGCGTTGTCTGGCAGGGGAACAACGAGCAGTACTTC
>NA|TRBV18|16|NA|TRBJ1-3
CASSEQTRSSGNTIYF
TGTGCCAGCTCAGAACAGACGCGAAGCTCTGGAAACACCATATATTTT
>NA|TRBV12-3/TRBV12-4|13|NA|TRBJ2-1
CASSYGGNNEQFF
TGTGCCAGCAGCTACGGGGGAAATAATGAGCAGTTCTTC
>few|TRBV18|14|NA|TRBJ2-5
CASSDGQPQETQYF
TGTGCCAGCTCCGACGGACAGCCTCAAGAGACCCAGTACTTC
>NA|TRBV29-1|15|TRBD2|TRBJ2-3
CSVRGSGRGPDTQYF
TGCAGCGTTAGGGGAAGCGGGAGGGGTCCAGATACGCAGTATTTT
>NA|TRBV4-2|15|NA|TRBJ2-7
CASSQEPPPGVQKHF
TGTGCCAGCAGCCAAGAACCACCACCGGGGGTGCAGAAGCACTTC
>NA|TRBV18|15|TRBD1|TRBJ1-5
CASSPLQGADQPQHF
TGTGCCAGCTCACCGTTACAGGGGGCAGATCAGCCCCAGCATTTT
>NA|TRBV6-6|16|NA|TRBJ2-1
CASSGWGAGSYNEQFF
TGTGCCAGCAGCGGATGGGGTGCGGGGTCCTACAATGAGCAGTTCTTC
>NA|TRBV19|13|NA|TRBJ2-2
CASSIAGTGELFF
TGTGCCAGTAGTATAGCCGGGACCGGGGAGCTGTTTTTT
>NA|TRBV11-2|15|TRBD1|TRBJ1-1
CASSLGGTGDTEAFF
TGTGCCAGCAGCTTAGGTGGGACAGGGGACACTGAAGCTTTCTTT
>NA|TRBV27|15|TRBD1|TRBJ1-5
CASSVTGTGEQPQHF
TGTGCCAGCAGTGTAACCGGGACAGGGGAGCAGCCCCAGCATTTT